The 16 T cell receptor beta chains presented below share a single source sample, sequenced in a study of cytomegalovirus exposure and HLA in healthy donors. Both 60 Vbeta primers and 13 Jbeta primers went into the PCR. TCRdb keeps only in-frame clones here, not all; method: immunoSEQ multiplex PCR. The sample yields about 69,000 clones, roughly 65% seen once. The sample taken for sequencing was PBMCs. These receptors came from a male donor in good health and CMV-seropositive.

This clone was detected only a few times. The J gene is TRBJ1-2, the V gene TRBV4-2, with D perhaps matching TRBD1 (6 bases). In germline, CDR1 is LGHNA, CDR2 YNFKEQ. The CDR3 has 15 residues. The germline V and J ends were trimmed by 1 base and 8 bases, with 17 bases remaining between them. The CDR3 is CASSQGEGGGKGYTF. The CDR3 bases are TGTGCCAGCAGCCAAGGGGAGGGGGGGGGAAAGGGCTACACCTTC.

The J gene is TRBJ2-1, the V gene TRBV7-2; TRBD2 matches 7 bases. The ends lost 2 bases at V and 5 bases at J; junction bases unmatched: 9. Germline V gene data show CDR1 as SGHTA and CDR2 as FQGNSA. There are 16 residues in the CDR3. CDR3 sequence reads: CASSLTPMGGNNEQFF. CDR3 DNA: TGTGCCAGCAGCTTAACCCCAATGGGGGGGAACAATGAGCAGTTCTTC.

The chain recombines TRBV10-1 with TRBJ2-7, with TRBD1 matching 7 bases. J was trimmed by 2 bases and V by 8 bases; bases with no gene match: 9. This CDR3 has 14 residues. Germline CDR1 reads WNHNN; CDR2 reads SYGVQD (reference sequence). The CDR3 protein is CASSRDRDAYEQYF. Here the CDR3 DNA reads TGCGCCAGCTCCCGAGACAGGGACGCCTACGAGCAGTACTTC.

This chain connects TRBV6-1 to TRBJ2-5, with D unresolved. Near its end, the DNA agrees better with TRBJ2-7, so the J call may be wrong. This CDR3 is built from 14 residues. Germline V gene data show CDR1 as MNHNS and CDR2 as SASEGT. The CDR3 bases are TGTGCCAGCCTCTCTTCCCGGAGCTCCTACGAGCAGTACTTC. This translates into CASLSSRSSYEQYF.

This chain uses TRBV2 with TRBJ2-5; 11 bases map to TRBD2. Trimming took 0 bases from V and 3 from J; bases not matched to a gene: 3. The CDR3 sequence is 16 residues long. The germline CDR1 and CDR2 sequences are SNHLY and FYNNEI. The CDR3 sequence: CASSEALAGVEETQYF. The CDR3 DNA reads TGTGCCAGCAGTGAAGCACTAGCGGGAGTAGAAGAGACCCAGTACTTC.

The J gene is TRBJ2-7, the V gene TRBV7-9; 9 bases agree with TRBD1. CDR3 length: 14 residues. The germline CDR1 and CDR2 sequences are SEHNR and FQNEAQ (reference sequence). Unmatched junction bases numbered 6, after V lost 2 bases and J lost 7 bases. This CDR3 reads CASSLTGGLREQYF. The CDR3 region has the DNA TGTGCCAGCAGCTTAACAGGGGGCTTGCGGGAGCAGTACTTC.

In its sample, this clone was seen a few times. V and J are TRBV6-4 and TRBJ1-1, with TRBD1 matching over 8 bases. The CDR3 spans 15 residues. With 7 bases clipped from V and 0 bases from J, the junction kept 7 bases outside the gene matches. Germline CDR1 and CDR2: MRHNA and SNTAGT. Here the CDR3 reads CASKQQGELNTEAFF. In DNA, the CDR3 is TGTGCCAGCAAACAACAGGGGGAACTGAACACTGAAGCTTTCTTT.

With respect to this clone: A read error may account for a junction end that differs from germline. The chain employs TRBV7-2 and TRBJ2-3; no firm D call. Per germline, CDR1 SGHTA and CDR2 FQGNSA. This CDR3 is built from 10 residues. This chain's CDR3 is CASSLVELGF. The CDR3 DNA follows: TGTGCCAGCAGCTTAGTGGAGTTAGGTTTT.

The chain recombines TRBV29-1 with TRBJ2-7; 7 nucleotides align to TRBD1. The J segment lost 0 bases and the V segment lost 7 bases, leaving 6 bases of the junction unmatched. The germline CDR1 and CDR2 sequences are SQVTM and ANQGSEA. This CDR3 is 13 amino acids long. The CDR3 sequence: CSAATGSSYEQYF. The CDR3 DNA is TGCAGCGCCGCGACAGGGAGCTCCTACGAGCAGTACTTC.

The V call is TRBV12-5, the J call TRBJ2-1; D might be TRBD1 (6 bases). Germline V gives CDR1 LGHNT, CDR2 FRNRAP. The V gene lost 5 bases and the J gene lost 15 bases, with 17 bases spanning the gap. The CDR3 has 12 amino acids. CDR3 in DNA: TGTGCTAGTGGTATCGGGACAATCAAACGGTTCTTC. As protein: CASGIGTIKRFF.

In its sample, this clone was seen a few times. The J gene is TRBJ2-3, the V gene TRBV5-1; D is possibly TRBD2 (6 bases). Germline V gene lookup returns CDR1 SGHRS and CDR2 YFSETQ. V lost 3 bases and J lost 2, with 13 bases in between. The CDR3 length is 15 residues. Written as DNA, the CDR3 is TGCGCCAGCAGCTCAACCTCGGGACTCACAGATACGCAGTATTTT. Protein product: CASSSTSGLTDTQYF.

The rearrangement joins TRBV5-1 to TRBJ2-1; TRBD2 aligns across 10 bases. V lost 2 bases to trimming and J lost 6 bases; unmatched junction nucleotides: 2. The CDR3 has 14 amino acids. Looked up from germline, CDR1 is SGHRS and CDR2 is YFSETQ. The chain's CDR3 is CASSLAGGPNEQFF. CDR3 sequence (DNA): TGCGCCAGCAGCTTAGCGGGGGGGCCCAATGAGCAGTTCTTC.

The chain recombines TRBV5-8 with TRBJ1-6, with 9 bases that match TRBD1. The CDR3 is 16 amino acids. V lost 3 bases, J lost 7 bases, and 8 bases stayed unmatched. Germline assignment: CDR1 SGHTS and CDR2 YDEGEE. This CDR3 reads CASSYTGTGLNSPLHF. Here the CDR3 DNA reads TGTGCCAGCAGCTATACCGGGACAGGGCTGAATTCACCCCTCCACTTT.

The V call is TRBV19, the J call TRBJ2-7; weak D call: TRBD2 (6 bases). The length of the CDR3 is 15 residues. Germline V gene lookup returns CDR1 LNHDA and CDR2 SQIVND (reference sequence). V shed 1 base and J shed 0 bases, with 10 bases lying between them. The CDR3 DNA sequence: TGTGCCAGTAGTATAGGAGGGAGGCTCTCCTACGAGCAGTACTTC. It specifies CASSIGGRLSYEQYF.

The rearrangement uses TRBV2 and TRBJ1-2; D call uncertain. The CDR3 consists of 11 residues. The V gene lost 4 bases and the J gene lost 8 bases, with 8 bases spanning the gap. The germline V gene encodes CDR1 SNHLY and CDR2 FYNNEI. This chain's CDR3 is CASSVTGGYTF. The CDR3 DNA follows: TGTGCCAGCAGTGTGACCGGGGGCTACACCTTC.

The chain has TRBV27 and TRBJ1-5, with 9 bases fitting TRBD1. CDR3 length: 14 residues. Germline CDR1 reads MNHEY; CDR2 reads SMNVEV (reference sequence). V lost 4 bases and J lost 4; bases outside the gene matches: 2. CDR3 in DNA: TGTGCCAGCAGTTCCGGGACAGGGAATCAGCCCCAGCATTTT. Translating it yields CASSSGTGNQPQHF.